This TCR beta chain was captured in a study of blood T cell repertoires in COVID-19. Overall study context: Spain, Italy and the United States supplied samples that represented acute and convalescent COVID-19. In each case, the material was cDNA or gDNA derived from T cells, B-cell-depleted T cells, or PBMCs.

V shed 8 bases and J shed 2 bases, with 13 bases lying between them. The CDR3 has 14 amino acids. Looked up from germline, CDR1 is ENHRY and CDR2 is SYGVKD. Authors' analysis steps: Counts of nucleated cells, estimated from reference gene primer amplification, were obtained. Only in-frame clones appear in the TCRdb table, and some are missing; sequencing was by immunoSEQ multiplex PCR. D and trimming come from the DNA, and the V and J calls and clone size come from that table. The sample holds around 40,000 clones; around 82% are singletons and the top ten take roughly 45%. The receptor was derived from a woman older than 75 with active or convalescent COVID-19. The chain carries TRBV10-3 and TRBJ2-4; a possible D gene is TRBD2 (6 bases). Material for sequencing was peripheral blood. The CDR3 sequence is CAIAMGGSKNIQYF. CDR3 nucleotides: TGTGCCATCGCGATGGGGGGATCCAAAAACATTCAGTACTTC.